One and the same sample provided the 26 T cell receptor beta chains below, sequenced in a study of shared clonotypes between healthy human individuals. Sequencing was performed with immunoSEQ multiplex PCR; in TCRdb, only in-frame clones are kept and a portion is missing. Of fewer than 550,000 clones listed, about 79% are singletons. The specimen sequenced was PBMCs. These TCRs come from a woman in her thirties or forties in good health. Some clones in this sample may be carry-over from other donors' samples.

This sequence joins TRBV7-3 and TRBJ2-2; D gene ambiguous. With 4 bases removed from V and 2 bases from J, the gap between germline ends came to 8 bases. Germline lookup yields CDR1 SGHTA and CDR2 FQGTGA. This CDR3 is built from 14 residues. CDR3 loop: CASSSDKNTGELFF. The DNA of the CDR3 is TGTGCCAGCAGCTCCGACAAAAACACCGGGGAGCTGTTTTTT.

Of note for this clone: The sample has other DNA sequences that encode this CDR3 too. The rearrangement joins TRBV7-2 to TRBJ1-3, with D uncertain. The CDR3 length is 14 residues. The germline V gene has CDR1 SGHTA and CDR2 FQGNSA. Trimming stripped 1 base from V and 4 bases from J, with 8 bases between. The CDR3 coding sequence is TGTGCCAGCAGCTTAGTGGGATCGGGAAACACCATATATTTT. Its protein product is CASSLVGSGNTIYF.

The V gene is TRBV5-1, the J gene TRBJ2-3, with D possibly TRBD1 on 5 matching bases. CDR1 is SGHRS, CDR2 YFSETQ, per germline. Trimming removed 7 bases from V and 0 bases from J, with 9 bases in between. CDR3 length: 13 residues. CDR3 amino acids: CASGAISTDTQYF. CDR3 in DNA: TGCGCCAGCGGGGCAATTAGCACAGATACGCAGTATTTT.

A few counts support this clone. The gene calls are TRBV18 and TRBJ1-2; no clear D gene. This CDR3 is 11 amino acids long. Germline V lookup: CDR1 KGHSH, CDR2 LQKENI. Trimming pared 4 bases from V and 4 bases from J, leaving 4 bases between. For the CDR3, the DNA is TGTGCCAGCTCACTAGGCTATGGCTACACCTTC. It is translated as CASSLGYGYTF.

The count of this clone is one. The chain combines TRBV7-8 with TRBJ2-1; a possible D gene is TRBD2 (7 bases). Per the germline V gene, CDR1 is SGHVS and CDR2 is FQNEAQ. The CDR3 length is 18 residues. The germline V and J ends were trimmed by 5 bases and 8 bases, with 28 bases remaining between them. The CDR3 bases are TGTGCCAGCAGCCCCACCCCCTGGGGGCGGGAGCTCGGAGATGAGCAGTTCTTC. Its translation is CASSPTPWGRELGDEQFF. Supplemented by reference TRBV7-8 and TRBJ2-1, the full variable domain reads GAGVSQSPRYKVAKRGQDVALRCDPISGHVSLFWYQQALGQGPEFLTYFQNEAQLDKSGLPSDRFFAERPEGSVSTLKIQRTQQEDSAVYLCASSPTPWGRELGDEQFFGPGTRLTVL.

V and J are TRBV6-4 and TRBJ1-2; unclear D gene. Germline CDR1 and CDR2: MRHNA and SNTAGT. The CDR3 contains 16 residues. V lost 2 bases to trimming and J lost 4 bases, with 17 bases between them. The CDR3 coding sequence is TGTGCCAGCAGTGACCAGATCGGTCCTTCCTCCTATGGCTACACCTTC. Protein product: CASSDQIGPSSYGYTF.

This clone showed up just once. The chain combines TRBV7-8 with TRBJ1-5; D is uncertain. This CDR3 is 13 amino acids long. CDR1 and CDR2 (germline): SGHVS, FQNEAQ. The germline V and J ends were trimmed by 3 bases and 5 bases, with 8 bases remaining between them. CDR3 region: CASSLSSYQPQHF. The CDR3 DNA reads TGTGCCAGCAGCTTGTCCAGTTATCAGCCCCAGCATTTT.

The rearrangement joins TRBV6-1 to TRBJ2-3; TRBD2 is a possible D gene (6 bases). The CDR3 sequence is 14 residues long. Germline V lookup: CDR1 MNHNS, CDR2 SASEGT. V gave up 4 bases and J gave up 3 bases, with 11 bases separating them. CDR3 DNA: TGTGCCAGCAGTGCGACTAGGTGGACAGATACGCAGTATTTT. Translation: CASSATRWTDTQYF.

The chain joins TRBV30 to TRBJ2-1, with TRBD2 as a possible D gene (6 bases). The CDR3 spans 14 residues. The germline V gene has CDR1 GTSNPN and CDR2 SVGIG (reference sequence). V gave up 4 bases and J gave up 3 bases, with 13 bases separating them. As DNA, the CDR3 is TGTGCCTGGACGGGGAGGAAAAACTACAATGAGCAGTTCTTC. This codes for CAWTGRKNYNEQFF.

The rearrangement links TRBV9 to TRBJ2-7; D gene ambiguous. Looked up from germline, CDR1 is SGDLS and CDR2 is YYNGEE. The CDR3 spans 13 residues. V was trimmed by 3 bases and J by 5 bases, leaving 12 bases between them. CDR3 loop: CASSGDSTDEQYF. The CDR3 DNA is TGTGCCAGCAGCGGTGATTCGACTGACGAGCAGTACTTC. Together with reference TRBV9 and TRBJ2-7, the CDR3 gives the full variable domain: DSGVTQTPKHLITATGQRVTLRCSPRSGDLSVYWYQQSLDQGLQFLIQYYNGEERAKGNILERFSAQQFPDLHSELNLSSLELGDSALYFCASSGDSTDEQYFGPGTRLTVT.

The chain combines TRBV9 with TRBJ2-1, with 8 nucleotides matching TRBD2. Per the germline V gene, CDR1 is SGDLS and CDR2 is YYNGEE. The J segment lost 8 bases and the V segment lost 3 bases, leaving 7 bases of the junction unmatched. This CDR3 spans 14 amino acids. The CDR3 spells CASSAGTSLHEQFF. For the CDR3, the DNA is TGTGCCAGCAGCGCGGGGACTAGTCTCCATGAGCAGTTCTTC. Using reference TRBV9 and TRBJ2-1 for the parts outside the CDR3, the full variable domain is DSGVTQTPKHLITATGQRVTLRCSPRSGDLSVYWYQQSLDQGLQFLIQYYNGEERAKGNILERFSAQQFPDLHSELNLSSLELGDSALYFCASSAGTSLHEQFFGPGTRLTVL.

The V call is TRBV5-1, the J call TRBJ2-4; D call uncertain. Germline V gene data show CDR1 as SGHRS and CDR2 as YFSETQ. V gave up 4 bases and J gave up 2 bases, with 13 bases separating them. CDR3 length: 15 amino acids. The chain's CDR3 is CASSPTPLTKNIQYF. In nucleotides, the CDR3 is TGCGCCAGCAGCCCTACCCCTCTTACCAAAAACATTCAGTACTTC.

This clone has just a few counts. CDR3 nucleotide sequence: TGTGCCAGCAGCGAGGTAGCGGGAGGGCCCTATGAGCAGTTCTTC. Translated, it gives CASSEVAGGPYEQFF. The chain joins TRBV7-6 to TRBJ2-1, with 11 nucleotides matching TRBD2. This CDR3 comprises 15 residues. V trimming: 5 bases; J trimming: 8 bases; junction bases outside the gene matches: 8. Germline CDR1 reads SGHVS; CDR2 reads FNYEAQ.

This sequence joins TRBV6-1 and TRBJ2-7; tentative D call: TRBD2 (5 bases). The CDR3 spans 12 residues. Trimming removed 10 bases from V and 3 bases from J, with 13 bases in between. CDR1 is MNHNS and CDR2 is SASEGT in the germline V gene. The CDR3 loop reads CATLDSYYEQYF. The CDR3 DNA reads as TGTGCCACCCTGGACTCATACTACGAGCAGTACTTC.

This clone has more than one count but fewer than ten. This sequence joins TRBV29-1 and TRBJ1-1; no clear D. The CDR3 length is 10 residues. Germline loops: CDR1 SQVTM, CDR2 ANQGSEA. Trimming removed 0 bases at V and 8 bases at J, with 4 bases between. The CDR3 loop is CSVEEMEAFF. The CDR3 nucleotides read TGCAGCGTTGAAGAGATGGAAGCTTTCTTT.

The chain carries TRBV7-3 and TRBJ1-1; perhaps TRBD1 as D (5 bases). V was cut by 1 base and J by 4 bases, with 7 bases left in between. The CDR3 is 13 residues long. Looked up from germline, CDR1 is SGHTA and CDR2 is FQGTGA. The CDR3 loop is CASSLRQRTEAFF. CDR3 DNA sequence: TGTGCCAGCAGCTTAAGACAGCGCACTGAAGCTTTCTTT.

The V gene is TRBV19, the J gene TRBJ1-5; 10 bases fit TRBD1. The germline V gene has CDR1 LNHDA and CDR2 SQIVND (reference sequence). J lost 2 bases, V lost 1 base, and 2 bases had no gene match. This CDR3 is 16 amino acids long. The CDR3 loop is CASSIAGQGRNQPQHF. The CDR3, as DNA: TGTGCCAGTAGTATAGCGGGACAGGGGCGCAATCAGCCCCAGCATTTT.

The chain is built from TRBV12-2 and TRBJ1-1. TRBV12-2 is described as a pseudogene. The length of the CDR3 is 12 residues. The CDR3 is CASRLGYTEAFF. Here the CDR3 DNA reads TGTGCAAGTCGCCTCGGGTACACTGAAGCTTTCTTT.

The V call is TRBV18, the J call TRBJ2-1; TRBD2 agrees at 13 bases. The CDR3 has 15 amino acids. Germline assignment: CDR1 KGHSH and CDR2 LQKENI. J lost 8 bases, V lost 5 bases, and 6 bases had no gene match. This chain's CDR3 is CASSARTSGSDEQFF. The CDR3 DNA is TGTGCCAGCTCAGCCCGGACTAGCGGGAGCGATGAGCAGTTCTTC.

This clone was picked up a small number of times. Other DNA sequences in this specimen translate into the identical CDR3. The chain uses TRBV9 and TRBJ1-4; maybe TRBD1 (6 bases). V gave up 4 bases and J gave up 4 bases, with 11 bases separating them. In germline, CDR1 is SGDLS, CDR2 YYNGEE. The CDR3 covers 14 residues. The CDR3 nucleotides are TGTGCCAGCAGCCCCGGGGGCCTTAATGAAAAACTGTTTTTT. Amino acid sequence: CASSPGGLNEKLFF.

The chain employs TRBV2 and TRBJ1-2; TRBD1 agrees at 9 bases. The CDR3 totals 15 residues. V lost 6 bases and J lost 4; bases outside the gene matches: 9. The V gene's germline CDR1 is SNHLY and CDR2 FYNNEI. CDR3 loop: CASRLTGGVAYGYTF. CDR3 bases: TGTGCCAGCAGGCTCACAGGGGGCGTCGCCTATGGCTACACCTTC.

The CDR3 DNA follows: TGTGCCACCGGGCGCTCGAGCAAATACAATGAGCAGTTCTTC. Its protein product is CATGRSSKYNEQFF. The chain links TRBV15 to TRBJ2-1; D gene uncertain. CDR1 is LNHNV and CDR2 is YYDKDF in the germline V gene (reference sequence). The length of the CDR3 is 14 residues. Between the trimmed V and J ends, which lost 8 bases and 4 bases, there was a span of 15 bases.

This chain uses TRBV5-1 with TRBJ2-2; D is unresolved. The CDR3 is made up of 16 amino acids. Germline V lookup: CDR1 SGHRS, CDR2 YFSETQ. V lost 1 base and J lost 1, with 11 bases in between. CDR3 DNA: TGCGCCAGCAGCTTGTTTGGTAGCAGGAACACCGGGGAGCTGTTTTTT. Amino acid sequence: CASSLFGSRNTGELFF.

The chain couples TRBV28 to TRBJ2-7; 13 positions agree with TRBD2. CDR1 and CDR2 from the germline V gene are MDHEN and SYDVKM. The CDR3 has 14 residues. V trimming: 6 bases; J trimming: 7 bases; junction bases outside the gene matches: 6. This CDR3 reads CASRAGTSGMEQYF. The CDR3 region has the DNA TGTGCCAGCAGAGCCGGGACTAGCGGGATGGAGCAGTACTTC.

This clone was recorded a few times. CDR3 in DNA: TGTGCCAGCAGGGGGGACCCGCAATCCGGGGAGCTGTTTTTT. This sequence encodes CASRGDPQSGELFF. The chain uses TRBV6-1 and TRBJ2-2; D is tentatively TRBD1 or TRBD2 (5 bases each). V was cut by 6 bases and J by 6 bases, with 14 bases left in between. This CDR3 is built from 14 residues. Germline loops: CDR1 MNHNS, CDR2 SASEGT.

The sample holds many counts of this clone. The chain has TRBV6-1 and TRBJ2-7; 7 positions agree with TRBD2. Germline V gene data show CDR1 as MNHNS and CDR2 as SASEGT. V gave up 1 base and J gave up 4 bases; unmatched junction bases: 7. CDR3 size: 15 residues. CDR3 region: CASSEDAGDLYEQYF. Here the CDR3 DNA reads TGTGCCAGCAGTGAAGACGCGGGAGATCTGTACGAGCAGTACTTC.